This entry lists 15 T cell receptor beta chains sequenced from one sample in a study of T cell repertoires in cytomegalovirus infection. Each CDR3 protein is one row after TCRdb ran MiXCR on the reads. The table records 150,000 to 200,000 distinct CDR3 sequences, roughly an eighth of them present only once. Sequenced sample: PBMCs. The source is a human donor in good health (CMV status not recorded). Some clones in this sample may be carry-over from other donors' samples.

In this sample, this clonotype turned up a few times. The CDR3 is CSAFLEGEQYF. The CDR3 region has the DNA TGCAGTGCGTTCCTAGAGGGCGAGCAGTACTTC. The rearrangement links TRBV20-1 to TRBJ2-7; TRBD2 is a possible D gene (5 bases). V lost 6 bases to trimming and J lost 6 bases, with 12 bases between them. The CDR3 length is 11 residues. Germline CDR1 and CDR2: DFQATT and SNEGSKA (reference sequence).

The genes are TRBV5-1 and TRBJ2-1, with 9 bases fitting TRBD2. Germline CDR1 is SGHRS and CDR2 is YFSETQ. With 0 bases clipped from V and 7 bases from J, the junction kept 8 bases outside the gene matches. The CDR3 loop spans 16 amino acids. CDR3 amino acids: CASSLVVSGGRNEQFF. CDR3 DNA sequence: TGCGCCAGCAGCTTGGTGGTGAGCGGGGGGCGGAATGAGCAGTTCTTC.

This clonotype came up a few times. The chain is built from TRBV3-1 and TRBJ1-2, with unresolved D. CDR3 length: 14 residues. CDR1 LGHDT and CDR2 YNNKEL come from the germline V gene (reference sequence). The ends were cut back, 8 bases at V and 0 bases at J, with 13 bases in the middle. Written as DNA, the CDR3 is TGTGCCAGCCGCCGAGGAGGGACTAACTATGGCTACACCTTC. This encodes CASRRGGTNYGYTF.

This chain connects TRBV29-1 to TRBJ1-1, with a weak D call TRBD1 (6 bases). V was trimmed by 6 bases and J by 5 bases, leaving 13 bases between them. Looked up from germline, CDR1 is SQVTM and CDR2 is ANQGSEA. This CDR3 region has 12 residues. The CDR3 region is CSVQGIETEAFF. DNA of the CDR3: TGCAGCGTCCAGGGGATCGAGACTGAAGCTTTCTTT.

CDR3 DNA sequence: TGCGCCAGCACTGCTCGGGCGTCAGCAAACACTGAAGCTTTCTTT. Translated: CASTARASANTEAFF. V usage is TRBV4-1 and J usage is TRBJ1-1, with D unclear. CDR1 and CDR2 (germline): MGHRA, YSYEKL. The CDR3 extends over 15 amino acids. The V end was cut by 7 bases, the J end by 2 bases, with 17 bases between.

This sequence joins TRBV27 and TRBJ2-1, with 7 bases matching TRBD1. The CDR3 runs to 14 residues. Trimming at V came to 3 bases and at J to 8 bases, leaving 7 bases not matched to a gene. Germline CDR1 MNHEY, CDR2 SMNVEV (reference sequence). The CDR3 DNA is TGTGCCAGCAGTTTCAGGGACAGATTTCATGAGCAGTTCTTC. Translation gives CASSFRDRFHEQFF.

This clonotype was counted between two and nine times. V and J are TRBV20-1 and TRBJ2-4; TRBD2 might be the D (5 bases). The germline gives CDR1 DFQATT, CDR2 SNEGSKA (reference sequence). The CDR3 totals 13 residues. The germline V and J ends were trimmed by 3 bases and 9 bases, with 15 bases remaining between them. CDR3 protein: CSASRGNEGIQYF. The CDR3 DNA is TGCAGTGCTAGCCGAGGAAACGAGGGCATTCAGTACTTC.

This clonotype appeared many times. The genes are TRBV7-9 and TRBJ1-1, with 10 bases lining up with TRBD1. The CDR3 is 15 amino acids. The germline gives CDR1 SEHNR, CDR2 FQNEAQ (reference sequence). With 4 bases clipped from V and 2 bases from J, the junction kept 4 bases outside the gene matches. CDR3 nucleotide sequence: TGTGCCAGCAGCTCCCGACAGGGGGCAAACACTGAAGCTTTCTTT. Its protein is CASSSRQGANTEAFF.

This clonotype was detected only a few times. This chain joins TRBV5-1 and TRBJ2-7; maybe TRBD2 (6 bases). The germline V gene encodes CDR1 SGHRS and CDR2 YFSETQ. Trimming cost V 5 bases and J 6 bases, with 18 bases left between them. The CDR3 runs to 14 residues. The CDR3 is CASSGTGVGGEQYF. Written as DNA, the CDR3 is TGCGCCAGCAGTGGGACGGGAGTTGGTGGCGAGCAGTACTTC.

This clonotype was detected ten times or more. The rearrangement joins TRBV25-1 to TRBJ2-1; 11 nucleotides line up with TRBD2. CDR1 MGHDK and CDR2 SYGVNS come from the germline V gene. The length of the CDR3 is 12 residues. The J segment lost 11 bases and the V segment lost 7 bases, leaving 4 bases of the junction unmatched. The CDR3 region is CASTLAGGKQFF. CDR3 nucleotide sequence: TGTGCCAGCACATTAGCGGGAGGGAAGCAGTTCTTC.

This clonotype was picked up a small number of times. The chain links TRBV2 to TRBJ1-2, with D perhaps matching TRBD1 (6 bases). Trimming removed 0 bases from V and 4 bases from J, with 9 bases in between. CDR3 length equals 14 residues. Germline V gene data show CDR1 as SNHLY and CDR2 as FYNNEI. In DNA form, the CDR3 reads TGTGCCAGCAGTGAAGCACTAGGGGGCTATGGCTACACCTTC. Its protein product is CASSEALGGYGYTF.

This clonotype was seen at least ten times. This chain's CDR3 is CASSEDRGDTQYF. The CDR3, as DNA: TGTGCCAGCAGCGAGGACAGGGGGGATACGCAGTATTTT. The gene calls are TRBV7-2 and TRBJ2-3; 10 bases agree with TRBD1. Per germline, CDR1 SGHTA and CDR2 FQGNSA. This CDR3 region has 13 residues. Trimming cost V 5 bases and J 6 bases; bases outside gene matches: 2.

This clonotype was observed a few times. The chain is built from TRBV11-2 and TRBJ1-1; tentatively, D is TRBD1 (6 bases). The length of the CDR3 is 16 residues. Germline lookup yields CDR1 SGHAT and CDR2 FQNNGV. The V and J ends lost 5 bases and 1 base respectively, with 17 bases between them. As DNA, the CDR3 is TGTGCCAGCAGCCGATTTACAGGGACGAGGAACACTGAAGCTTTCTTT. Protein product: CASSRFTGTRNTEAFF.

This clonotype was seen only a few times. This chain joins TRBV14 and TRBJ1-6; D remains unclear. The CDR3 contains 16 residues. Germline-derived CDR1 and CDR2 are SGHDN and FVKESK. The ends were cut back, 0 bases at V and 7 bases at J, with 13 bases in the middle. The CDR3 coding sequence is TGTGCCAGCAGCCAAGATCACGGCACAATAAATTCACCCCTCCACTTT. Amino acids: CASSQDHGTINSPLHF.

The CDR3: CSAPVTGGIYGYTF. The CDR3 nucleotides are TGCAGCGCGCCGGTGACAGGGGGGATTTATGGCTACACCTTC. The rearrangement uses TRBV29-1 and TRBJ1-2; 9 positions match TRBD1. With 7 bases clipped from V and 5 bases from J, the junction kept 11 bases outside the gene matches. CDR1 and CDR2 from the germline V gene are SQVTM and ANQGSEA. This CDR3 is built from 14 residues.